The 30 T cell receptor beta chains presented below share a single source sample, sequenced in a study of glioma-infiltrating T cells. The iRepertoire nested amplicon-rescue multiplex PCR amplified TCR alpha and beta CDR3s from RNA. TCRdb redid the calling of the multiplex PCR reads with MiXCR, one entry per CDR3 protein. Among approximately 100,000 distinct CDR3 sequences, 25% were seen once, and the ten largest hold roughly 30%. The specimen sequenced was glioma tissue, nonneoplastic brain tissue, or PBMCs (not recorded which). The receptors derive from a human donor with low-grade glioma or glioblastoma, undergoing nonglioma brain surgery, or in good health (not recorded which).

This clonotype was recorded many times. V usage is TRBV6-1 and J usage is TRBJ2-3, with D tentatively TRBD1 or TRBD2 (5 bases each). Per the germline V gene, CDR1 is MNHNS and CDR2 is SASEGT. CDR3 length: 14 amino acids. V was shortened by 6 bases and J by 2 bases, with 12 bases between the two germline ends. The CDR3 DNA follows: TGTGCCAGCAGCCTCGGGGACGACACAGATACGCAGTATTTT. This codes for CASSLGDDTDTQYF.

This clonotype was recorded at least ten times. The CDR3 sequence: CASSRTEDSYNEQFF. The CDR3 nucleotides read TGTGCCAGCAGCCGGACCGAGGACTCCTACAATGAGCAGTTCTTC. The chain has TRBV3-1 and TRBJ2-1; D not resolved. Germline CDR1 and CDR2: LGHDT and YNNKEL (reference sequence). V lost 4 bases, J lost 0 bases, and 10 bases lay in between. There are 15 residues in the CDR3.

Many counts were recorded for this clonotype. The chain recombines TRBV6-1 with TRBJ1-3, with TRBD1 matching 7 bases. The V gene's germline CDR1 is MNHNS and CDR2 SASEGT. There are 16 residues in the CDR3. The J segment lost 4 bases and the V segment lost 5 bases, leaving 11 bases of the junction unmatched. Here the CDR3 DNA reads TGTGCCAGCAGTTCCCAGGGGGTAATCGCCGGAAACACCATATATTTT. Protein sequence: CASSSQGVIAGNTIYF.

This clonotype was detected ten times or more. The chain employs TRBV7-9 and TRBJ2-1; D may be TRBD2 (6 bases). This CDR3 has 15 residues. V dropped 5 bases and J dropped 6 bases, with 17 bases sitting between them. Germline CDR1 is SEHNR and CDR2 is FQNEAQ (reference sequence). CDR3 in amino acids: CASSLGGTLGNEQFF. The CDR3 DNA follows: TGTGCCAGCAGCCTTGGAGGGACTCTGGGCAATGAGCAGTTCTTC. Full variable domain (rest looked up from reference TRBV7-9 and TRBJ2-1): DTGVSQNPRHKITKRGQNVTFRCDPISEHNRLYWYRQTLGQGPEFLTYFQNEAQLEKSRLLSDRFSAERPKGSFSTLEIQRTEQGDSAMYLCASSLGGTLGNEQFFGPGTRLTVL.

Many counts were recorded for this clonotype. The rearrangement uses TRBV7-9 and TRBJ1-1, with 7 positions matching TRBD1. The CDR3 runs to 14 residues. The junction had 5 bases not matched to a gene; V was cut back by 2 bases and J by 5 bases. Germline CDR1 is SEHNR and CDR2 is FQNEAQ (reference sequence). The CDR3 reads CASSLRQGDTEAFF. The DNA of the CDR3 is TGTGCCAGCAGCTTACGACAGGGTGATACTGAAGCTTTCTTT.

This clonotype was counted ten times or more. The V and J genes are TRBV7-6 and TRBJ1-4; 9 bases are shared with TRBD1. V was clipped by 1 base and J by 5 bases; unmatched bases: 2. Germline V CDR1 and CDR2: SGHVS, FNYEAQ. This CDR3 contains 15 residues. The CDR3 loop reads CASSLVGTGNEKLFF. The CDR3 coding sequence is TGTGCCAGCAGCTTAGTTGGGACAGGGAATGAAAAACTGTTTTTT. The full variable domain, in which reference TRBV7-6 and TRBJ1-4 provide the parts outside the CDR3, is GAGVSQSPRYKVTKRGQDVALRCDPISGHVSLYWYRQALGQGPEFLTYFNYEAQQDKSGLPNDRFSAERPEGSISTLTIQRTEQRDSAMYRCASSLVGTGNEKLFFGSGTQLSVL.

This clonotype was picked up many times. V gene TRBV7-2 combines with J gene TRBJ2-2, with 7 bases that match TRBD2. V lost 2 bases and J lost 4; bases outside the gene matches: 7. Germline values: CDR1 SGHTA, CDR2 FQGNSA. The CDR3 covers 16 residues. The DNA of the CDR3 is TGTGCCAGCAGCTTAATGGGGGGAGGGCCCACCGGGGAGCTGTTTTTT. This gives the protein CASSLMGGGPTGELFF.

The sample holds many counts of this clonotype. The chain links TRBV10-3 to TRBJ2-1, with D perhaps given as TRBD1 or TRBD2 (5 bases each). V was clipped by 1 base and J by 4 bases, with 14 bases between them. The CDR3 totals 16 residues. Germline CDR1 and CDR2: ENHRY and SYGVKD. The CDR3 here is CAISEFWGMAYNEQFF. As DNA, the CDR3 is TGTGCCATCAGTGAGTTTTGGGGGATGGCTTACAATGAGCAGTTCTTC.

Many counts were recorded for this clonotype. The chain carries TRBV6-6 and TRBJ1-3, with TRBD1 as a possible D gene (5 bases). V was clipped by 2 bases and J by 0 bases, with 8 bases between them. The germline V gene has CDR1 MNHNY and CDR2 SVGAGI (reference sequence). The CDR3 runs 15 residues. The CDR3 spells CASSYRQSSGNTIYF. CDR3 in DNA: TGTGCCAGCAGTTACCGACAGTCCTCTGGAAACACCATATATTTT.

The sample holds many counts of this clonotype. The genes are TRBV27 and TRBJ2-1, with D uncertain. This CDR3 region has 15 residues. V shed 1 base and J shed 2 bases, with 9 bases lying between them. Germline V gives CDR1 MNHEY, CDR2 SMNVEV (reference sequence). This CDR3 is CASSLWGAAYNEQFF. CDR3 DNA: TGTGCCAGCAGTTTATGGGGTGCGGCCTACAATGAGCAGTTCTTC.

The table lists this clonotype with many counts. J is TRBJ2-7 and V is TRBV7-2; D is unclear. This CDR3 comprises 14 residues. The V gene's germline CDR1 is SGHTA and CDR2 FQGNSA. Trimming took off 1 base at V and 4 bases at J, with 11 bases between the two ends. CDR3 amino acids: CASSLGRAGYEQYF. The DNA for the CDR3 is TGTGCCAGCAGCTTAGGTAGGGCTGGATACGAGCAGTACTTC.

This clonotype was seen repeatedly, ten times or more. This CDR3 is CSARGTGGKISPLHF. The DNA of the CDR3 is TGCAGTGCTAGAGGCACAGGGGGCAAAATTTCACCCCTCCACTTT. The gene calls are TRBV20-1 and TRBJ1-6; 9 nucleotides agree with TRBD1. CDR3 length equals 15 residues. The J segment lost 9 bases and the V segment lost 1 base, leaving 7 bases of the junction unmatched. Germline V lookup: CDR1 DFQATT, CDR2 SNEGSKA (reference sequence).

This clonotype has at least ten counts. This chain uses TRBV7-9 with TRBJ1-5, with 8 bases fitting TRBD1. The CDR3 loop spans 15 amino acids. V lost 5 bases to trimming and J lost 2 bases; unmatched junction nucleotides: 5. Germline-derived CDR1 and CDR2 are SEHNR and FQNEAQ (reference sequence). The CDR3 region is CASSRSDRGNQPQHF. CDR3 coding DNA: TGTGCCAGCAGCCGGTCGGACAGGGGCAATCAGCCCCAGCATTTT.

A remark on this clonotype: One junction end disagrees with the germline gene, perhaps due to a read error. The chain links TRBV7-9 to TRBJ2-5; 9 positions agree with TRBD1. The CDR3 contains 14 residues. Germline V gene lookup returns CDR1 SEHNR and CDR2 FQNEAQ (reference sequence). The CDR3 nucleotides are TGTACCAGCAGCATCTGGACAGGGGAAGAGACCCATTACTTC. Its protein is CTSSIWTGEETHYF.

As for this clonotype: This may come from a read error, since a much larger clone is one base off. V gene TRBV3-1 combines with J gene TRBJ1-2; D unresolved. Germline V gives CDR1 LGHDT, CDR2 YNNKEL (reference sequence). The CDR3 totals 12 residues. CDR3 region: CASSPADYCYTF. In DNA form, the CDR3 reads TGTGCCAGCAGCCCGGCCGACTATTGCTACACCTTC.

This clonotype was recorded a few times. The chain employs TRBV12-3 or TRBV12-4 and TRBJ2-7, with 8 positions matching TRBD2. This CDR3 has 15 residues. Trimming took 0 bases from V and 6 from J; bases not matched to a gene: 7. The CDR3 coding sequence is TGTGCCAGCAGTTTAGCGCCGGGGGGGGGTAGCGAGCAGTACTTC. Translation gives CASSLAPGGGSEQYF.

In regard to this clonotype: A much larger clone lies a single base off, so this may be a read error. The V gene is TRBV7-9, the J gene TRBJ1-1, with 7 bases identical to TRBD1. The germline CDR1 and CDR2 sequences are SEHNR and FQNEAQ (reference sequence). With 0 bases clipped from V and 4 bases from J, the junction kept 8 bases outside the gene matches. The CDR3 has 16 amino acids. CDR3 amino acids: CASSLAEGQATTEAFF. The CDR3, as DNA: TGTGCCAGCAGCTTAGCGGAAGGACAGGCGACCACTGAAGCTTTCTTT. Supplemented by reference TRBV7-9 and TRBJ1-1, the full variable domain reads DTGVSQNPRHKITKRGQNVTFRCDPISEHNRLYWYRQTLGQGPEFLTYFQNEAQLEKSRLLSDRFSAERPKGSFSTLEIQRTEQGDSAMYLCASSLAEGQATTEAFFGQGTRLTVV.

This clonotype has at least ten counts. The chain employs TRBV19 and TRBJ1-5; possibly TRBD1 for D (6 bases). The germline V and J ends were trimmed by 3 bases and 11 bases, with 17 bases remaining between them. CDR3 size: 14 residues. CDR1 is LNHDA and CDR2 is SQIVND in the germline V gene (reference sequence). CDR3 sequence (DNA): TGTGCCAGTAGTATCGAGACAGGATTAATGGCCCAGCATTTT. Its protein product is CASSIETGLMAQHF.

This clonotype was seen many times. At one boundary the junction diverges from the germline segment, which might be a read error. J is TRBJ2-3 and V is TRBV28; D gene ambiguous. Per the germline V gene, CDR1 is MDHEN and CDR2 is SYDVKM. CDR3 length: 12 residues. CDR3 residues: CASSLRKDTRYF. The CDR3 DNA reads as TGTGCCAGCAGTTTAAGAAAGGATACGCGGTATTTT.

Turning to this clonotype: A single base separates this from a much larger clone, so it may be a read error. The chain links TRBV7-8 to TRBJ2-3, with 9 bases fitting TRBD1. CDR1 is SGHVS and CDR2 is FQNEAQ in the germline V gene. The CDR3 runs 15 residues. J lost 8 bases, V lost 2 bases, and 8 bases had no gene match. The DNA of the CDR3 is TGTGCCAGCAGCTTACCACAGGGGGCGCGGAGTACGCAGTATTTT. It is translated as CASSLPQGARSTQYF.

A remark on this clonotype: One junction end does not reproduce the germline sequence, and a read error may be involved. The J gene is TRBJ1-5, the V gene TRBV20-1; possibly TRBD1 for D (5 bases). CDR3 size: 17 residues. Germline V CDR1 and CDR2: DFQATT, SNEGSKA (reference sequence). CDR3 in amino acids: CSARDPGTGHSIRPKHF. CDR3 in DNA: TGCAGTGCTAGAGATCCGGGGACGGGGCACTCTATCAGGCCCAAGCATTTC.

About this clonotype: A much larger clone lies a single base off, so this may be a read error. The chain links TRBV29-1 to TRBJ2-7; D ambiguous. Per the germline V gene, CDR1 is SQVTM and CDR2 is ANQGSEA. This CDR3 is built from 12 residues. The DNA for the CDR3 is TGCAGCGCTACGGACCAGGCCAACGAGCGGTACTTC. Amino acid sequence: CSATDQANERYF.

This clonotype occurred many times. The chain couples TRBV19 to TRBJ2-1, with 13 bases lining up with TRBD2. The CDR3 contains 14 residues. CDR1 is LNHDA, CDR2 SQIVND, per germline (reference sequence). The junction had 10 bases not matched to a gene; V was cut back by 6 bases and J by 14 bases. CDR3 in DNA: TGTGCCAGTAGCGTACTAGCGGGAGGGCGATCGGAGTTCTTC. It yields the protein CASSVLAGGRSEFF.

Ten or more counts support this clonotype. This chain's CDR3 is CSAITGAGNTIYF. CDR3 in DNA: TGCAGTGCCATTACAGGGGCAGGAAACACCATATATTTT. The rearrangement uses TRBV20-1 and TRBJ1-3; the match to TRBD1 covers 7 bases. The CDR3 sequence is 13 residues long. Germline CDR1 is DFQATT and CDR2 is SNEGSKA (reference sequence). The trim removed 6 bases at V and 4 bases at J, leaving 6 bases unmatched.

Of note for this clonotype: At one end, the junction sequence differs from germline, possibly due to a read error. The gene calls are TRBV11-2 and TRBJ2-3; tentatively, D is TRBD1 (5 bases). Looked up from germline, CDR1 is SGHAT and CDR2 is FQNNGV. The CDR3 runs to 15 residues. The CDR3 sequence is CASSLIGLLMDNVDF. The CDR3 DNA follows: TGTGCCAGCAGCTTAATTGGTCTTCTGATGGACAATGTGGATTTT.

On this clonotype itself: A clone one base away is much larger, so this may be a read error. Written as DNA, the CDR3 is TGTGCCAGCAACTTGGCTAGCGGGAACACAGATACGCAGTATTTT. Translation: CASNLASGNTDTQYF. This rearrangement joins TRBV7-2 to TRBJ2-3; the match to TRBD2 covers 9 bases. Germline assignment: CDR1 SGHTA and CDR2 FQGNSA. There are 15 residues in the CDR3. With 7 bases clipped from V and 2 bases from J, the junction kept 7 bases outside the gene matches.

This clonotype was seen ten or more times. A read error may be the cause here, since a much bigger clone is one base away. The final CDR3 position lacks the conserved phenylalanine or tryptophan, pointing to a likely read error. This chain connects TRBV27 to TRBJ1-5; no clear D gene. Germline CDR1 MNHEY, CDR2 SMNVEV (reference sequence). V was clipped by 4 bases and J by 0 bases, with 7 bases between them. This CDR3 has 14 residues. CDR3 loop: CASSSPNSNQPQHL. CDR3 DNA sequence: TGTGCCAGCAGTTCTCCCAATAGCAATCAGCCCCAGCATCTT.

In its sample, this clonotype was seen many times. V gene TRBV20-1 combines with J gene TRBJ1-5, with TRBD1 as a possible D gene (5 bases). This CDR3 has 13 amino acids. From germline, CDR1 is DFQATT and CDR2 SNEGSKA (reference sequence). The germline V and J ends were trimmed by 1 base and 2 bases, with 6 bases remaining between them. CDR3 sequence (DNA): TGCAGTGCTAGAGGGGACGGCAATCAGCCCCAGCATTTT. Protein: CSARGDGNQPQHF.

This clonotype was observed at least ten times. The chain's CDR3 is CASSSVGGPTQYF. The CDR3 DNA follows: TGTGCCAGCAGTTCAGTCGGCGGCCCTACGCAGTATTTT. This chain uses TRBV6-1 with TRBJ2-3, with D hard to call. V dropped 5 bases and J dropped 8 bases, with 14 bases sitting between them. This CDR3 is built from 13 residues. CDR1 is MNHNS, CDR2 SASEGT, per germline.

This clonotype was detected ten times or more. This chain joins TRBV5-6 and TRBJ2-5; D not resolved. The V end was cut by 1 base, the J end by 4 bases, with 2 bases between. CDR3 length: 11 residues. Per the germline V gene, CDR1 is SGHDT and CDR2 is YYEEEE. CDR3: CASSLLETQYF. CDR3 coding DNA: TGTGCCAGCAGCTTGCTAGAGACCCAGTACTTC.